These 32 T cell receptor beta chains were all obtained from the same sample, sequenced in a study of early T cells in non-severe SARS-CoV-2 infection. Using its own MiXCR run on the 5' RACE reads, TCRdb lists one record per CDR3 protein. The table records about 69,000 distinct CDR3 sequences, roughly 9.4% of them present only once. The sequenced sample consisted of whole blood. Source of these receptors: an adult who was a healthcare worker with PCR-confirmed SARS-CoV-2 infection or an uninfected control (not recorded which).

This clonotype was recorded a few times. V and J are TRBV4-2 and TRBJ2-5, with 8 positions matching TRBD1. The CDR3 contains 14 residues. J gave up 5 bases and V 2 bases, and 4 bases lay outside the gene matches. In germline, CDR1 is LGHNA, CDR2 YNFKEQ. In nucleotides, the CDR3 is TGTGCCAGCAGCCAACACAGGGGGGATGAGACCCAGTACTTC. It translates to CASSQHRGDETQYF.

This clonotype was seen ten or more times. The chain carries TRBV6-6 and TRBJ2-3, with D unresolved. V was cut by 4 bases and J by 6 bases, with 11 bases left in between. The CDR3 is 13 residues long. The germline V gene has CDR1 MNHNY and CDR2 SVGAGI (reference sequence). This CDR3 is CASSFRASDTQYF. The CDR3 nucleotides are TGTGCCAGCAGTTTTCGGGCTTCGGATACGCAGTATTTT.

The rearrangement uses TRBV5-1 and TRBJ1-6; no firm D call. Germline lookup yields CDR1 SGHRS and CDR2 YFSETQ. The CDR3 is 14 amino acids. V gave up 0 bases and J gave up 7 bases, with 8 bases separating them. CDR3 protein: CASSLVPENSPLHF. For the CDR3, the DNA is TGCGCCAGCAGCTTGGTACCGGAGAATTCACCCCTCCACTTT.

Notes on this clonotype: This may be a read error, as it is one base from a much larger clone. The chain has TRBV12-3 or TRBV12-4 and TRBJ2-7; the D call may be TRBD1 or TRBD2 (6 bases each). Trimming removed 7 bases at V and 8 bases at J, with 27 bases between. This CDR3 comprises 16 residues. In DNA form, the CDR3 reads TGTGCCAGCACCCCTTCGGGGAGGTGGGGGGCTGGCAAGCAGTACTTC. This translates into CASTPSGRWGAGKQYF.

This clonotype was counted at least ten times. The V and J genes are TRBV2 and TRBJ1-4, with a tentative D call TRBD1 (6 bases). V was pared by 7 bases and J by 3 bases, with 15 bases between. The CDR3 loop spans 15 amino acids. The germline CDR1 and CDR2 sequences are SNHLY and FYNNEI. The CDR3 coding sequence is TGTGCCAGCACTCCAACAGGGTTTGCTAATGAAAAACTGTTTTTT. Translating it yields CASTPTGFANEKLFF.

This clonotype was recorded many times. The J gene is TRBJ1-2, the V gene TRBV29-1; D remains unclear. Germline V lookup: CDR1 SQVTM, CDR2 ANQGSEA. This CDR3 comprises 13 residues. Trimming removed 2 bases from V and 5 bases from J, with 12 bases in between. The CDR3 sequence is CSVESSGTYGYTF. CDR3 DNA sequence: TGCAGCGTTGAAAGTTCAGGCACGTATGGCTACACCTTC.

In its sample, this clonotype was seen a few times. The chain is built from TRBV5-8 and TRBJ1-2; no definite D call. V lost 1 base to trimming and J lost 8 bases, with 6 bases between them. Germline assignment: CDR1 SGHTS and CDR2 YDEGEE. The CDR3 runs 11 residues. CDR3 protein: CASSLLTGYTF. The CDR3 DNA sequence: TGTGCCAGCAGCTTGCTGACGGGCTACACCTTC. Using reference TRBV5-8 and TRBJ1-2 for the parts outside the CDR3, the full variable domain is EAGVTQSPTHLIKTRGQQATLRCSPISGHTSVYWYQQALGLGLQFLLWYDEGEERNRGNFPPRFSGRQFPNYSSELNVNALELEDSALYLCASSLLTGYTFGSGTRLTVV.

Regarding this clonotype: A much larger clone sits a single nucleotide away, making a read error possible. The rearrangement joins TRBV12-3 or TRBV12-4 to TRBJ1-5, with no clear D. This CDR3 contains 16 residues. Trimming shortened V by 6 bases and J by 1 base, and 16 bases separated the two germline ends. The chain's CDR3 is CASSRGSVGSNQPQHF. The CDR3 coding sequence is TGTGCCAGCAGCCGAGGGTCAGTGGGAAGCAATCAGCCCCAGCATTTT.

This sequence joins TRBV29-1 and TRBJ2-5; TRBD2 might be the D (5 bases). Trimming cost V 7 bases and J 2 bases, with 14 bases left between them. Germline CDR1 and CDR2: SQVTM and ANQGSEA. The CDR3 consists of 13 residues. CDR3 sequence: CSAENGEQETQYF. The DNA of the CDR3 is TGCAGCGCCGAAAATGGGGAGCAAGAGACCCAGTACTTC.

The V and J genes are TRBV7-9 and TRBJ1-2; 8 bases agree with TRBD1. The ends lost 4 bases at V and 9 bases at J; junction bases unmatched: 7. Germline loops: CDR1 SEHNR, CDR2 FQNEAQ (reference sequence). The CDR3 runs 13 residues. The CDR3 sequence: CASSSGQGLSYTF. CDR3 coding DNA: TGTGCCAGCAGCTCCGGACAGGGTCTAAGCTACACCTTC. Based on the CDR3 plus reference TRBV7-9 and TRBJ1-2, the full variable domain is DTGVSQNPRHKITKRGQNVTFRCDPISEHNRLYWYRQTLGQGPEFLTYFQNEAQLEKSRLLSDRFSAERPKGSFSTLEIQRTEQGDSAMYLCASSSGQGLSYTFGSGTRLTVV.

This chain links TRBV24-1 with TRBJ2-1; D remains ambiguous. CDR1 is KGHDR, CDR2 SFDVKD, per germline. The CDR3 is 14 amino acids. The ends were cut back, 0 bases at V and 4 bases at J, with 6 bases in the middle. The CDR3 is CATSDLRSYNEQFF. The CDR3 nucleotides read TGTGCCACCAGTGATTTGCGTAGTTACAATGAGCAGTTCTTC.

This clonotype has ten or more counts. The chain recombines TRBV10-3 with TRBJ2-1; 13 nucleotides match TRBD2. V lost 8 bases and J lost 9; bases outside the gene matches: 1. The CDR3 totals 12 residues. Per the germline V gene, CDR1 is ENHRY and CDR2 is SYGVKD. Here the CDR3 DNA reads TGTGCCATCGGACTAGCGGGAGTTGAGCAGTTCTTC. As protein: CAIGLAGVEQFF.

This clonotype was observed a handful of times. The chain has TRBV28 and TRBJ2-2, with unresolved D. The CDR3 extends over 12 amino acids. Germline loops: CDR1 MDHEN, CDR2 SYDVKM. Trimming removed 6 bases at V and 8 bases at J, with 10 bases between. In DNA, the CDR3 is TGTGCCAGCAGCAGGCTTGGAGGGGAGCTGTTTTTT. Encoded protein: CASSRLGGELFF.

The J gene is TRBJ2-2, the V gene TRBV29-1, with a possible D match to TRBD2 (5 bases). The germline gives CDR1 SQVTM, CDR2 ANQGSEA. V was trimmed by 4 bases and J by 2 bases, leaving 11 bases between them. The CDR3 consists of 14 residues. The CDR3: CSVVGLTNTGELFF. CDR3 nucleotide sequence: TGCAGCGTTGTCGGACTTACTAACACCGGGGAGCTGTTTTTT.

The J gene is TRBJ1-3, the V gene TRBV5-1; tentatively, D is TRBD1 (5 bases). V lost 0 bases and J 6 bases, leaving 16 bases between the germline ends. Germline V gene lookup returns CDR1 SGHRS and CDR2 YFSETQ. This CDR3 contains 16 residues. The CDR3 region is CASSLDSQGGENTIYF. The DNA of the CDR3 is TGCGCCAGCAGCTTGGATTCGCAGGGAGGCGAAAACACCATATATTTT.

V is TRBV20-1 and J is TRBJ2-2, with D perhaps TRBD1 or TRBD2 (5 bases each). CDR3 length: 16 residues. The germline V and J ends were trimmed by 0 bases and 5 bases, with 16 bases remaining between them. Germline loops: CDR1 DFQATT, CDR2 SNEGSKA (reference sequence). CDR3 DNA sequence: TGCAGTGCTAGAGATCTAGGGGAGTGGAAGACCGGGGAGCTGTTTTTT. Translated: CSARDLGEWKTGELFF.

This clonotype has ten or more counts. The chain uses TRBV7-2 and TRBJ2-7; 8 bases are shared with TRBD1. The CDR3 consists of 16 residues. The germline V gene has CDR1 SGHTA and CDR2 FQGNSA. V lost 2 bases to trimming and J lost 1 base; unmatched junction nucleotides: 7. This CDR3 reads CASSLKTGAGSYEQYF. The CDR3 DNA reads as TGTGCCAGCAGCTTAAAGACAGGGGCAGGTTCCTACGAGCAGTACTTC.

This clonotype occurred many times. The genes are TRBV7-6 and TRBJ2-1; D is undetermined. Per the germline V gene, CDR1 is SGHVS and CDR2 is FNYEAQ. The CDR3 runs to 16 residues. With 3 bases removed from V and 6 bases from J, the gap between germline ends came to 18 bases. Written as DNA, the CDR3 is TGTGCCAGCAGCTTTCAACGGGCCCTACCCTCCAATGAGCAGTTCTTC. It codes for CASSFQRALPSNEQFF.

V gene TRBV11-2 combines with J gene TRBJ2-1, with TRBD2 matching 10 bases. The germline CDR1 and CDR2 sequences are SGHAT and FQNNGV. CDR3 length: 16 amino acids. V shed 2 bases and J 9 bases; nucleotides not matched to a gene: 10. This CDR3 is CASSLILGLAWGEQFF. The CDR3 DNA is TGTGCCAGCAGCTTAATCCTGGGACTAGCGTGGGGTGAGCAGTTCTTC.

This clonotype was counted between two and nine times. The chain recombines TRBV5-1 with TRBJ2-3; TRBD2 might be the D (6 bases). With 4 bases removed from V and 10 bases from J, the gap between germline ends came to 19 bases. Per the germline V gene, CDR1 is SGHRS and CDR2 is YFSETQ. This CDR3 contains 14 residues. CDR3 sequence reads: CASSPGTFPMSQYF. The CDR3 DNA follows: TGCGCCAGCAGCCCAGGGACTTTCCCTATGTCGCAGTATTTT.

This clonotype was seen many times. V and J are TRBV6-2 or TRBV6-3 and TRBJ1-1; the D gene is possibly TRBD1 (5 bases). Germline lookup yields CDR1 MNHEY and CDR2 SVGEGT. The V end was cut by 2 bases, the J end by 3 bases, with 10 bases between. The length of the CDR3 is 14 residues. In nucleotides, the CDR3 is TGTGCCAGCAGTTACGGGGGGTCCTACACTGAAGCTTTCTTT. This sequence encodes CASSYGGSYTEAFF.

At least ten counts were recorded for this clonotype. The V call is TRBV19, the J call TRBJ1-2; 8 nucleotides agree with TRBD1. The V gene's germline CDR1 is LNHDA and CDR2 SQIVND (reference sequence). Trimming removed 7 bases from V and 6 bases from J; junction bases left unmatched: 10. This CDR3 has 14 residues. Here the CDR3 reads CASTWTGNKDGYTF. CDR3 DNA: TGTGCCAGTACGTGGACAGGGAACAAGGATGGCTACACCTTC. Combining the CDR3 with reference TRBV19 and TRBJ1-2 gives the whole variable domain DGGITQSPKYLFRKEGQNVTLSCEQNLNHDAMYWYRQDPGQGLRLIYYSQIVNDFQKGDIAEGYSVSREKKESFPLTVTSAQKNPTAFYLCASTWTGNKDGYTFGSGTRLTVV.

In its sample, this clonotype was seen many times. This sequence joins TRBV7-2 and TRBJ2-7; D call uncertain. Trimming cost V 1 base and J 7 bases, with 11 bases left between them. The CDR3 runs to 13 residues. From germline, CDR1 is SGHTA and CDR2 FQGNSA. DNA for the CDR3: TGTGCCAGCAGCTTAGACTGGGCGTTTGAGCAGTACTTC. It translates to CASSLDWAFEQYF.

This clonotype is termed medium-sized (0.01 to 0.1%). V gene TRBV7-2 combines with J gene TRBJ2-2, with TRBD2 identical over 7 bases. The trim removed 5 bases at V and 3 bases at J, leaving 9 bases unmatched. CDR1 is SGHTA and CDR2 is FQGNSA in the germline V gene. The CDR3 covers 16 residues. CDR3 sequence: CASSPIWGGDTGELFF. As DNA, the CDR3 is TGTGCCAGCAGCCCGATTTGGGGGGGAGACACCGGGGAGCTGTTTTTT.

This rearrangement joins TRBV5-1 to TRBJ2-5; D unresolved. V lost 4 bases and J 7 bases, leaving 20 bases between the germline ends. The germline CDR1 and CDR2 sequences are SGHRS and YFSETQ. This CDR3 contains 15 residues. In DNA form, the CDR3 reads TGCGCCAGCAGCGCCCAACCCACTGAAACGGGGACCCAGTACTTC. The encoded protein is CASSAQPTETGTQYF.

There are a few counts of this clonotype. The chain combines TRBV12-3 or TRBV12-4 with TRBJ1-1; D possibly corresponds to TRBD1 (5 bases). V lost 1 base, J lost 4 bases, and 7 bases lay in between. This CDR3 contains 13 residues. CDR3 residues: CASSLGTFTEAFF. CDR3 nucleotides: TGTGCCAGCAGTTTAGGGACATTCACTGAAGCTTTCTTT.

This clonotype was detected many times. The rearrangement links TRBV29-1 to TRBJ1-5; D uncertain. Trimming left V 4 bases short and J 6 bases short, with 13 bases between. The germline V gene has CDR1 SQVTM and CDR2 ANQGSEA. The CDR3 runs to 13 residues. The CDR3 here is CSVGDGRGQPQHF. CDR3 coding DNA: TGCAGCGTTGGGGATGGACGCGGTCAGCCCCAGCATTTT.

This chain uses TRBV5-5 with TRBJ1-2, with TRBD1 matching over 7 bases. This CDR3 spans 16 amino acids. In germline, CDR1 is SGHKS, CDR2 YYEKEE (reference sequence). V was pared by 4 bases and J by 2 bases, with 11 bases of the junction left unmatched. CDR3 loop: CASSKTGQIFNYGYTF. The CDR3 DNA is TGTGCCAGCAGCAAAACGGGACAGATCTTCAACTATGGCTACACCTTC.

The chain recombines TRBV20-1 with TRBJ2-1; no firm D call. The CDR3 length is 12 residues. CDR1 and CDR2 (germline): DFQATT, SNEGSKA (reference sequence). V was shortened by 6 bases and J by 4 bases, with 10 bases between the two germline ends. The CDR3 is CSALGRYNEQFF. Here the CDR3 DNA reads TGCAGTGCCCTCGGCAGATACAATGAGCAGTTCTTC.

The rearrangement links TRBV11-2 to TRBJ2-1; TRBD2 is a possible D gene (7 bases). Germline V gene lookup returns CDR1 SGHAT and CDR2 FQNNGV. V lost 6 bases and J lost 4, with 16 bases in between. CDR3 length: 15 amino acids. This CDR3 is CASSQTGGPYNEQFF. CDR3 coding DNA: TGTGCCAGCAGTCAGACGGGGGGCCCTTACAATGAGCAGTTCTTC.

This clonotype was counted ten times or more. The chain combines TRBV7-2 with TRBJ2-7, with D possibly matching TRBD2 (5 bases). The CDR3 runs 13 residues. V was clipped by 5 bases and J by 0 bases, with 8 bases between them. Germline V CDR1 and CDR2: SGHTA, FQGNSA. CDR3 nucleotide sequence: TGTGCCAGCAGCCAGACTAACTCCTACGAGCAGTACTTC. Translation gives CASSQTNSYEQYF.

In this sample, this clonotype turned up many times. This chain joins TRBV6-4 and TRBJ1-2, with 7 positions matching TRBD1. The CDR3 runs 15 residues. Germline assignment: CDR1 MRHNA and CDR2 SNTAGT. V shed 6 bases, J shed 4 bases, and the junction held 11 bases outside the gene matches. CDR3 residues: CASRQQGYGSYGYTF. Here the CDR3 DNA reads TGTGCCAGCAGACAACAGGGGTATGGGAGCTATGGCTACACCTTC.